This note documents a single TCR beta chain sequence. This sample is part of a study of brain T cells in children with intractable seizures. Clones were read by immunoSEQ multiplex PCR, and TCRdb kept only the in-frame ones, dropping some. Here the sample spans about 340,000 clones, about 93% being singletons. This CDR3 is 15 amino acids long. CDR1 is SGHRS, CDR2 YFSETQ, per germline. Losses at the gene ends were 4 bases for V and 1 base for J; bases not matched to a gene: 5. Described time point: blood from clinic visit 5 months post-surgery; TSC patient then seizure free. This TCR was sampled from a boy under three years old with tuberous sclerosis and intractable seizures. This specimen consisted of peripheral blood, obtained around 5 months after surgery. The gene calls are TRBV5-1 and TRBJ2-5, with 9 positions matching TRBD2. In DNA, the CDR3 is TGCGCCAGCAGCACTCGCGGGGGGGGCCAAGAGACCCAGTACTTC. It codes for CASSTRGGGQETQYF. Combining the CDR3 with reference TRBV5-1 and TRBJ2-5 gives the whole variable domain KAGVTQTPRYLIKTRGQQVTLSCSPISGHRSVSWYQQTPGQGLQFLFEYFSETQRNKGNFPGRFSGRQFSNSRSEMNVSTLELGDSALYLCASSTRGGGQETQYFGPGTRLLVL.